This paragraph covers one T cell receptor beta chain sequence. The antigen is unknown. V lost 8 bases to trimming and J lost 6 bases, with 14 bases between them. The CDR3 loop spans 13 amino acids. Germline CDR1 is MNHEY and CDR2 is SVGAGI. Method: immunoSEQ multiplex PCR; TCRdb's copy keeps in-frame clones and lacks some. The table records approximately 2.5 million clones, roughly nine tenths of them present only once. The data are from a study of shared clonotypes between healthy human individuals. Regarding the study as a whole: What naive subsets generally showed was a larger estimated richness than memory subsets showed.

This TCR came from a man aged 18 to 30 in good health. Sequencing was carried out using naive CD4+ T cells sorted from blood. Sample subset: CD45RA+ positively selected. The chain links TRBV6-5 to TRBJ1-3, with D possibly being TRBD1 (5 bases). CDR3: CASYGIGANTIYF. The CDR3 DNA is TGTGCCAGCTATGGGATAGGGGCAAACACCATATATTTT.